Listed here is a single TCR beta chain. Random hexamers primed reverse transcription of about 0.45 to 1 ug RNA. Using its own MiXCR run on the immunoSEQ multiplex PCR reads, TCRdb lists one record per CDR3 protein. The table lists 75,000 or so distinct CDR3 sequences, about 94% of them singletons. Recently defined diagnostic criteria for definite or probable disease were fulfilled by Susac syndrome patients. FACS enriched CD8+ TEMRA cells, while bulk CD8+ and CD4+ were negatively isolated. This sample stems from a study of CD8 T cells in Susac syndrome. The CDR3 spans 13 residues. The V gene lost 1 base and the J gene lost 1 base, with 2 bases spanning the gap. CDR1 is SEHNR, CDR2 FQNEAQ, per germline (reference sequence).

The sequencing sample was made of CD8+ T cells from PBMCs. The receptor's source is a human donor with Susac syndrome. This rearrangement joins TRBV7-9 to TRBJ2-1; unclear D gene. The CDR3 nucleotides read TGTGCCAGCAGCTTAGTTTCCTACAATGAGCAGTTCTTC. Translated: CASSLVSYNEQFF.